This record looks at one T cell receptor (beta chain) sequence and its context. With a J-beta primer mix and a sample-barcoded 5' primer, a second PCR ran 7 to 11 cycles. Each cDNA was tagged by a template-switch adaptor containing 12 random nucleotides. MiXCR was run by TCRdb on the 5' RACE reads, yielding one entry per CDR3 protein. The table has approximately 770,000 distinct CDR3 sequences, roughly 50% seen once. The CDR3 runs to 15 residues. V shed 3 bases, J shed 5 bases, and the junction held 7 bases outside the gene matches. CDR1 and CDR2 (germline): MNHNY, SVGAGI (reference sequence). The authors drew about 10 milliliters of peripheral blood from each donor. The sample belongs to a study of blood T cells in healthy people across ages.

The sequencing sample was made of blood. The receptor's source is a young man in good health. This chain links TRBV6-6 with TRBJ2-1, with 7 bases identical to TRBD2. This CDR3 is CASSYGGRADNEQFF. CDR3 in DNA: TGTGCCAGCAGTTATGGAGGGAGGGCTGACAATGAGCAGTTCTTC.